Listed below are T cell receptor beta chains from one sample, sequenced in a study of OX40 agonist ivuxolimab in advanced cancers. Profiling relied on immunoSEQ multiplex PCR, and the TCRdb table lists in-frame clones only, not all of them. The data show about 77,000 clones, 85% to 90% seen once. The sample in question was CD4+ or CD8+ T cells sorted from blood, obtained in a trial of the OX40 agonist ivuxolimab. The receptors were sampled from an adult with an advanced solid tumor such as melanoma, head and neck, liver or kidney cancer. CDR3s include the opening cysteine and the closing phenylalanine or tryptophan. The D gene is left open where the match is weak. Clone size is shown for a subset of rows, as once, few, many or a class of expanded clone.

- | TRBJ1-2 | - | TRBV6-1 | CASPGAGGYGYTF | TGTGCCAGCCCGGGGGCTGGGGGCTATGGCTACACCTTC
once | TRBJ1-4 | TRBD1 | TRBV5-1 | CASSLFGTGIATNEKLFF | TGCGCCAGCAGCTTGTTCGGGACAGGGATCGCAACTAATGAAAAACTGTTTTTT
- | TRBJ2-7 | TRBD2 | TRBV5-8 | CASIPQWGGSVYEQYF | TGTGCCAGCATCCCCCAATGGGGCGGGAGTGTGTACGAGCAGTACTTC
- | TRBJ1-6 | - | TRBV6-1 | CASSEGAAQGSPLHF | TGTGCCAGCAGTGAAGGAGCGGCTCAGGGTTCACCCCTCCACTTT
- | TRBJ2-7 | - | TRBV7-6 | CASSLRGGEQYF | TGTGCCAGCAGCCTTAGAGGTGGCGAGCAGTACTTC
- | TRBJ2-7 | - | TRBV7-2 | CASSPREPTEIYF | TGTGCCAGCAGCCCCCGGGAACCGACGGAAATCTACTTC
- | TRBJ2-1 | TRBD2 | TRBV27 | CASSSLAGGPDNEQFF | TGTGCCAGCAGTTCCCTAGCGGGAGGGCCGGACAATGAGCAGTTCTTC
- | TRBJ2-1 | TRBD2 | TRBV30 | CAWSVVGLALNEQFF | TGTGCCTGGAGTGTAGTGGGACTAGCTCTGAATGAGCAGTTCTTC
- | TRBJ1-1 | - | TRBV6-5 | CASSPRGYEAFF | TGTGCCAGCTCCCCTCGGGGATATGAAGCTTTCTTT
once | TRBJ2-2 | - | TRBV30 | CAWSPGAGNTGELFF | TGTGCCTGGAGTCCGGGAGCGGGTAACACCGGGGAGCTGTTTTTT
- | TRBJ1-5 | TRBD1 | TRBV5-1 | CASSLGPRDSNDQPQHF | TGCGCCAGCAGCTTGGGCCCCCGGGACAGCAATGATCAGCCCCAGCATTTT
- | TRBJ1-2 | TRBD1 | TRBV25-1 | CASSDPGTVAGYTF | TGTGCCAGCAGTGACCCCGGGACAGTCGCTGGCTACACCTTC
- | TRBJ1-4 | - | TRBV28 | CASSSGGTGNEKLFF | TGTGCCAGCAGTTCCGGTGGGACGGGTAATGAAAAACTGTTTTTT
- | TRBJ1-5 | - | TRBV6-1 | CASSEGSSNQPQHF | TGTGCCAGCAGTGAAGGGAGTAGCAATCAGCCCCAGCATTTT
- | TRBJ1-2 | - | TRBV2 | CASREGPSPGGYTF | TGTGCCAGCAGGGAGGGACCATCCCCCGGTGGCTACACCTTC
- | TRBJ2-5 | TRBD2 | TRBV30 | CGEGGSSGVPQYF | TGTGGGGAGGGAGGATCTAGCGGGGTGCCCCAGTACTTC
once | TRBJ1-2 | - | TRBV19 | CASSAPGLPRGGYTF | TGTGCCAGTAGTGCCCCGGGACTTCCAAGGGGTGGCTACACCTTC
- | TRBJ2-7 | TRBD2 | TRBV2 | CASRPGLAGRIGYEQYF | TGTGCCAGCAGGCCGGGACTAGCGGGACGGATAGGCTACGAGCAGTACTTC
- | TRBJ1-2 | - | TRBV6-1 | CASSEGDSYGYTF | TGTGCCAGCAGTGAGGGAGACAGCTATGGCTACACCTTC
- | TRBJ1-2 | - | TRBV6-1 | CASSVSSSLGYTF | TGTGCCAGCAGTGTTTCGAGTTCGCTTGGCTACACCTTC
- | TRBJ2-3 | TRBD2 | TRBV5-6 | CASSSAGGGADTQYF | TGTGCCAGCAGCTCAGCGGGGGGCGGGGCAGATACGCAGTATTTT
- | TRBJ1-5 | TRBD1 | TRBV9 | CASSVGGQGHQPQHF | TGTGCCAGCAGCGTAGGGGGACAGGGTCATCAGCCCCAGCATTTT
- | TRBJ2-1 | TRBD2 | TRBV2 | CASSDLAAWRGEQFF | TGTGCCAGCAGTGATCTAGCGGCCTGGCGGGGTGAGCAGTTCTTC
- | TRBJ2-3 | - | TRBV7-9 | CASSLGVTAFTDTQYF | TGTGCCAGCAGCTTAGGGGTGACAGCCTTCACAGATACGCAGTATTTT
few | TRBJ1-3 | TRBD1 | TRBV7-8 | CASSRLGQGLGNTIYF | TGTGCCAGCAGCCGGCTGGGACAGGGGCTTGGAAACACCATATATTTT